Below, 24 T cell receptor beta chains from the same sample are listed, as sequenced in a study of shared clonotypes between healthy human individuals. The method was immunoSEQ multiplex PCR; TCRdb's version includes in-frame clones alone and lacks a portion of them. This sample has more than 2 million clones; almost 96% occur once, and the top ten carry around 0.13%. Sequencing used naive CD4+ T cells sorted from blood. Subset specified: CD45RA+ positively selected. These receptors were collected from a young man in good health.

This chain connects TRBV5-1 to TRBJ2-7, with a tentative D call TRBD1 (5 bases). The CDR3 has 14 residues. Germline V CDR1 and CDR2: SGHRS, YFSETQ. V dropped 3 bases and J dropped 1 base, with 11 bases sitting between them. CDR3 sequence reads: CASSSGHPSYEQYF. For the CDR3, the DNA is TGCGCCAGCAGCTCTGGACACCCTTCCTACGAGCAGTACTTC.

The V gene is TRBV20-1, the J gene TRBJ2-1; weak D call: TRBD2 (6 bases). The CDR3 has 11 amino acids. CDR1 and CDR2 from the germline V gene are DFQATT and SNEGSKA (reference sequence). Trimming removed 6 bases from V and 10 bases from J, with 13 bases in between. The CDR3 sequence: CSARRGSEQFF. CDR3 nucleotide sequence: TGCAGTGCCCGGCGGGGATCGGAGCAGTTCTTC.

The chain employs TRBV7-8 and TRBJ2-3, with 12 bases that match TRBD2. CDR1 and CDR2 (germline): SGHVS, FQNEAQ. The CDR3 has 15 residues. V lost 5 bases, J lost 5 bases, and 5 bases stayed unmatched. CDR3 nucleotide sequence: TGTGCCAGCAGCCCCTGGACTAGCGGGGTAGATACGCAGTATTTT. Protein: CASSPWTSGVDTQYF.

The chain has TRBV18 and TRBJ2-5, with a weak D call TRBD1 (5 bases). The germline V gene encodes CDR1 KGHSH and CDR2 LQKENI. CDR3 size: 13 residues. The V gene lost 5 bases and the J gene lost 2 bases, with 9 bases spanning the gap. CDR3 DNA sequence: TGTGCCAGCTCAGCCCAGGGTCAAGAGACCCAGTACTTC. Translation gives CASSAQGQETQYF.

The rearrangement joins TRBV10-3 to TRBJ2-1; TRBD1 or TRBD2 may be the D gene (6 bases each). The CDR3 totals 15 residues. Per germline, CDR1 ENHRY and CDR2 SYGVKD. Trimming took 5 bases from V and 7 from J, leaving 18 bases between them. The CDR3 region is CAISLLEGGSNEQFF. The CDR3 DNA is TGTGCCATCAGTCTCCTAGAGGGGGGCTCGAATGAGCAGTTCTTC.

The chain employs TRBV5-1 and TRBJ1-1, with 8 bases identical to TRBD1. CDR1 and CDR2 from the germline V gene are SGHRS and YFSETQ. The J segment lost 0 bases and the V segment lost 3 bases, leaving 10 bases of the junction unmatched. CDR3 length equals 17 residues. CDR3 in amino acids: CASSSSPGTGLNTEAFF. DNA of the CDR3: TGCGCCAGCAGCTCTAGTCCCGGGACAGGCTTGAACACTGAAGCTTTCTTT.

The V call is TRBV4-1, the J call TRBJ1-3; 10 nucleotides agree with TRBD1. There are 17 residues in the CDR3. Germline CDR1 and CDR2: MGHRA and YSYEKL. Germline trimming cut 0 bases from V and 3 bases from J; bases unmatched to any gene: 5. The CDR3, as DNA: TGCGCCAGCAGCCAAGAAGCGGGACAGGGGATTGGAAACACCATATATTTT. This encodes CASSQEAGQGIGNTIYF.

This chain links TRBV7-2 with TRBJ1-2; no firm D call. CDR3 length equals 15 residues. The germline V gene encodes CDR1 SGHTA and CDR2 FQGNSA. V was trimmed by 2 bases and J by 5 bases, leaving 15 bases between them. The CDR3: CASSLSAGSLYGYTF. CDR3 nucleotide sequence: TGTGCCAGCAGCTTAAGTGCAGGATCTTTGTATGGCTACACCTTC.

V is TRBV30 and J is TRBJ1-3; weak D call: TRBD1 (5 bases). Trimming removed 3 bases at V and 2 bases at J, with 11 bases between. CDR3 size: 14 residues. Per the germline V gene, CDR1 is GTSNPN and CDR2 is SVGIG (reference sequence). The CDR3 DNA reads TGTGCCTGGAGCCGAGCAGGGACTGGAAACACCATATATTTT. Amino acid sequence: CAWSRAGTGNTIYF. Variable domain in full (rest from reference TRBV30 and TRBJ1-3): SQTIHQWPATLVQPVGSPLSLECTVEGTSNPNLYWYRQAAGRGLQLLFYSVGIGQISSEVPQNLSASRPQDRQFILSSKKLLLSDSGFYLCAWSRAGTGNTIYFGEGSWLTVV.

The genes are TRBV5-4 and TRBJ2-6; D is uncertain. The CDR3 runs 15 residues. CDR1 and CDR2 (germline): SGHNT, YYREEE (reference sequence). The V end lost 5 bases, the J end lost 0 bases, and 9 bases lay between the germline ends. CDR3 loop: CASSFFSSGANVLTF. In DNA form, the CDR3 reads TGTGCCAGCAGTTTCTTCAGCTCTGGGGCCAACGTCCTGACTTTC.

V gene TRBV30 combines with J gene TRBJ2-1; no definite D call. Trimming removed 0 bases at V and 8 bases at J, with 14 bases between. Germline values: CDR1 GTSNPN, CDR2 SVGIG (reference sequence). This CDR3 contains 14 residues. The CDR3 protein is CAWSVGRRWDEQFF. The CDR3 DNA reads TGTGCCTGGAGTGTTGGGCGGAGATGGGATGAGCAGTTCTTC.

The chain combines TRBV19 with TRBJ2-2; 8 nucleotides agree with TRBD1. From germline, CDR1 is LNHDA and CDR2 SQIVND (reference sequence). V lost 9 bases, J lost 0 bases, and 6 bases stayed unmatched. This CDR3 has 15 amino acids. The DNA for the CDR3 is TGTGCCAGCAGTCGGACAGGGACGAACACCGGGGAGCTGTTTTTT. It is translated as CASSRTGTNTGELFF.

The J gene is TRBJ1-2, the V gene TRBV6-1; D may be TRBD1 (5 bases). The germline V and J ends were trimmed by 4 bases and 0 bases, with 9 bases remaining between them. This CDR3 is built from 14 residues. Germline assignment: CDR1 MNHNS and CDR2 SASEGT. The CDR3 is CASSVQGTNYGYTF. CDR3 nucleotides: TGTGCCAGCAGTGTTCAGGGCACTAACTATGGCTACACCTTC.

V usage is TRBV6-5 and J usage is TRBJ2-1; unclear D gene. The length of the CDR3 is 11 residues. Germline lookup yields CDR1 MNHEY and CDR2 SVGAGI. Between the trimmed V and J ends, which lost 5 bases and 8 bases, there was a span of 7 bases. The CDR3: CASSQQDEQFF. CDR3 nucleotide sequence: TGTGCCAGCAGTCAGCAGGATGAGCAGTTCTTC.

The V and J genes are TRBV11-3 and TRBJ2-7; TRBD1 matches at 10 bases. J lost 5 bases, V lost 4 bases, and 8 bases had no gene match. The CDR3 spans 15 residues. Looked up from germline, CDR1 is SGHNT and CDR2 is YENEEA. CDR3 bases: TGTGCCAGCAGCTCGGGCCTGACAGGGGGCAACGAGCAGTACTTC. Amino acid sequence: CASSSGLTGGNEQYF. The full variable domain, completed using reference TRBV11-3 and TRBJ2-7, is EAGVVQSPRYKIIEKKQPVAFWCNPISGHNTLYWYLQNLGQGPELLIRYENEEAVDDSQLPKDRFSAERLKGVDSTLKIQPAELGDSAVYLCASSSGLTGGNEQYFGPGTRLTVT.

In regard to this clone: Other nucleotide sequences in the sample specify the same CDR3. This rearrangement joins TRBV5-1 to TRBJ2-3; 7 nucleotides agree with TRBD2. CDR1 is SGHRS, CDR2 YFSETQ, per germline. J was trimmed by 1 base and V by 0 bases; bases with no gene match: 2. This CDR3 spans 15 amino acids. The CDR3 spells CASSLARGGTDTQYF. The CDR3 DNA is TGCGCCAGCAGCTTGGCCCGGGGGGGCACAGATACGCAGTATTTT. The variable domain in full, with the rest retrieved from reference TRBV5-1 and TRBJ2-3, is KAGVTQTPRYLIKTRGQQVTLSCSPISGHRSVSWYQQTPGQGLQFLFEYFSETQRNKGNFPGRFSGRQFSNSRSEMNVSTLELGDSALYLCASSLARGGTDTQYFGPGTRLTVL.

The rearrangement uses TRBV2 and TRBJ1-1; weak D call: TRBD1 (5 bases). Germline V gene sequence: CDR1 SNHLY, CDR2 FYNNEI. The length of the CDR3 is 14 residues. Trimming left V 5 bases short and J 6 bases short, with 16 bases between. The CDR3 coding sequence is TGTGCCAGCAGTAGCCGGGGCCCTGGCGCTGAAGCTTTCTTT. It is translated as CASSSRGPGAEAFF.

The genes are TRBV9 and TRBJ2-5, with 8 bases identical to TRBD2. Unmatched junction bases numbered 5, after V lost 0 bases and J lost 1 base. The CDR3 totals 16 residues. The V gene's germline CDR1 is SGDLS and CDR2 YYNGEE. CDR3 bases: TGTGCCAGCAGCGTAGCTATGAGCGGGGGCCAAGAGACCCAGTACTTC. It yields the protein CASSVAMSGGQETQYF.

V is TRBV7-2 and J is TRBJ2-7, with 7 bases matching TRBD1. The CDR3 length is 15 residues. The V and J ends lost 5 bases and 0 bases, in that order; junction bases with no gene match: 7. The germline V gene encodes CDR1 SGHTA and CDR2 FQGNSA. The CDR3: CASSPGQVNSYEQYF. The CDR3 DNA sequence: TGTGCCAGCAGCCCAGGACAGGTCAACTCCTACGAGCAGTACTTC.

This clone was observed once. V gene TRBV6-5 combines with J gene TRBJ2-1, with 8 bases lining up with TRBD2. The CDR3 contains 15 residues. The germline CDR1 and CDR2 sequences are MNHEY and SVGAGI. J was trimmed by 4 bases and V by 8 bases; bases with no gene match: 10. CDR3 sequence: CASGTTSVSYNEQFF. The CDR3 DNA reads as TGTGCCAGCGGGACGACTAGCGTCTCGTACAATGAGCAGTTCTTC.

This chain joins TRBV30 and TRBJ2-7; D not resolved. There are 13 residues in the CDR3. V was trimmed by 5 bases and J by 0 bases, leaving 11 bases between them. In germline, CDR1 is GTSNPN, CDR2 SVGIG (reference sequence). CDR3 DNA sequence: TGTGCCTGGGAGTCTGGCAACTCCTACGAGCAGTACTTC. This encodes CAWESGNSYEQYF.

Points on this clone: Distinct nucleotide sequences in the sample also encode this CDR3. The chain joins TRBV7-2 to TRBJ2-3; 7 bases map to TRBD1. This CDR3 contains 14 residues. CDR1 and CDR2 (germline): SGHTA, FQGNSA. The junction had 4 bases not matched to a gene; V was cut back by 5 bases and J by 2 bases. CDR3 residues: CASSLGQLTDTQYF. The CDR3 DNA follows: TGTGCCAGCAGCCTGGGACAGCTCACAGATACGCAGTATTTT.

This chain uses TRBV19 with TRBJ1-4, with 8 bases fitting TRBD1. Per germline, CDR1 LNHDA and CDR2 SQIVND (reference sequence). This CDR3 is built from 17 residues. V lost 4 bases, J lost 5 bases, and 12 bases stayed unmatched. The chain's CDR3 is CASSTSATGAVNEKLFF. The DNA for the CDR3 is TGTGCCAGTAGTACTTCCGCGACAGGGGCCGTCAATGAAAAACTGTTTTTT.

This chain links TRBV6-5 with TRBJ1-1, with D unresolved. CDR3 length: 15 amino acids. The germline V gene encodes CDR1 MNHEY and CDR2 SVGAGI. V was cut by 8 bases and J by 3 bases, with 19 bases left in between. The chain's CDR3 is CASGPVAGGDTEAFF. The CDR3 DNA sequence: TGTGCCAGCGGCCCGGTCGCGGGTGGGGACACTGAAGCTTTCTTT.